This TCR beta chain was identified in a study of regulatory T cells in long-lasting Graves disease. Study summary: The definition of persistent Graves' disease was over 5 years of antithyroid drugs with positive TSH receptor antibodies.

The CDR3 is 15 amino acids. The germline V gene has CDR1 SGHRS and CDR2 YFSETQ. The V and J ends lost 5 bases and 1 base respectively, with 13 bases between them. Time point noted: persistent/refractory GD, antithyroid drugs over 5 years with positive TRAb. PBMC-derived RNA was used for the TCR library. Study results and caveats: Among the persistent patients, roughly 2,500 public clonotypes were shared, more than the 950 to 1,000 shared among new patients.

CDR3 regions were amplified by Arm-PCR using iRepertoire HTBI primers to build TCR beta libraries. From the multiplex PCR reads, TCRdb called clonotypes with MiXCR, one entry per CDR3 protein. The table has some 280,000 distinct CDR3 sequences, roughly a fifth seen once. This clonotype came up a few times. Its antigen is as yet unknown. This TCR came from a female donor with Graves disease. Sequenced here: peripheral blood mononuclear cells (PBMCs), sampled when the disease was refractory, from a patient treated with antithyroid drugs. The chain recombines TRBV5-1 with TRBJ1-5, with a possible D match to TRBD1 (5 bases). CDR3 nucleotides: TGCGCCAGCAGAATAGGGACCCTAAGCAATCAGCCCCAGCATTTT. Translation gives CASRIGTLSNQPQHF. The entire variable domain, with the rest obtained from reference TRBV5-1 and TRBJ1-5, is as follows: KAGVTQTPRYLIKTRGQQVTLSCSPISGHRSVSWYQQTPGQGLQFLFEYFSETQRNKGNFPGRFSGRQFSNSRSEMNVSTLELGDSALYLCASRIGTLSNQPQHFGDGTRLSIL.